These 12 T cell receptor beta chains were sequenced from one sample in a study of blood T cell repertoires in COVID-19 (dated by TCRdb to 2019 to 2021). The library was made by the immunoSEQ multiplex PCR assay. The table was pulled from immuneACCESS by TCRdb, which kept in-frame rearrangements only. Such tables lose some clones; where checked, under half of the loss comes from unresolved V genes, and the rest has no known cause. The sample table records some 100,000 clones; approximately 90% of these occur just once. The leading ten clones occupy 2.1% of the sample. The sequenced material came from peripheral blood. These receptor sequences come from a man aged 50 to 59 with active COVID-19.

The genes are TRBV7-3 and TRBJ1-1; 7 bases line up with TRBD1. The CDR3 consists of 13 residues. Germline CDR1 is SGHTA and CDR2 is FQGTGA. The V gene end was trimmed by 5 bases and the J gene end by 4 bases; junction bases not matched to a gene: 4. CDR3 bases: TGTGCCAGCAGCAGACAGGGCGGCACTGAAGCTTTCTTT. Encoded protein: CASSRQGGTEAFF. The variable domain in full, with the rest retrieved from reference TRBV7-3 and TRBJ1-1, is GAGVSQTPSNKVTEKGKYVELRCDPISGHTALYWYRQSLGQGPEFLIYFQGTGAADDSGLPNDRFFAVRPEGSVSTLKIQRTERGDSAVYLCASSRQGGTEAFFGQGTRLTVV.

The J gene is TRBJ2-2, the V gene TRBV7-6; D is ambiguous. The V end was cut by 8 bases, the J end by 4 bases, with 11 bases between. Germline V gene lookup returns CDR1 SGHVS and CDR2 FNYEAQ. This CDR3 is 13 amino acids long. CDR3 sequence: CASSQISTGELFF. The DNA for the CDR3 is TGTGCCAGCTCGCAGATCTCCACCGGGGAGCTGTTTTTT.

The chain links TRBV5-1 to TRBJ2-2; D uncertain. The germline V gene has CDR1 SGHRS and CDR2 YFSETQ. V dropped 3 bases and J dropped 0 bases, with 15 bases sitting between them. This CDR3 has 17 amino acids. CDR3 sequence: CASSYVKADTNTGELFF. The DNA of the CDR3 is TGCGCCAGCAGCTACGTCAAGGCTGACACGAACACCGGGGAGCTGTTTTTT. Full variable domain (rest looked up from reference TRBV5-1 and TRBJ2-2): KAGVTQTPRYLIKTRGQQVTLSCSPISGHRSVSWYQQTPGQGLQFLFEYFSETQRNKGNFPGRFSGRQFSNSRSEMNVSTLELGDSALYLCASSYVKADTNTGELFFGEGSRLTVL.

This sequence joins TRBV6-1 and TRBJ1-6, with a weak D call TRBD1 (5 bases). Germline-derived CDR1 and CDR2 are MNHNS and SASEGT. The CDR3 has 16 amino acids. Trimming shortened V by 3 bases and J by 4 bases, and 13 bases separated the two germline ends. In DNA form, the CDR3 reads TGTGCCAGCAGTGAGACAGTAATTCGGTATAATTCACCCCTCCACTTT. The encoded protein is CASSETVIRYNSPLHF.

The CDR3 loop is CASSLRWGGPYAYEQYF. CDR3 coding DNA: TGCGCCAGCAGTCTACGTTGGGGGGGCCCTTATGCCTACGAGCAGTACTTC. The rearrangement links TRBV23-1 to TRBJ2-7; a possible D gene is TRBD2 (7 bases). TRBV23-1 is an ORF for which the function is uncertain. CDR3 size: 17 residues. The V end was cut by 4 bases, the J end by 2 bases, with 21 bases between.

This chain links TRBV3-1 (or the pseudogene TRBV3-2) with TRBJ2-5, with D maybe TRBD2 (6 bases). V lost 5 bases to trimming and J lost 2 bases, with 9 bases between them. Germline V gene sequence: CDR1 LGHDT, CDR2 YNNKEL (reference sequence). This CDR3 is built from 13 residues. The CDR3 loop reads CASSSRGQETQYF. The CDR3 DNA sequence: TGTGCCAGCAGCTCCCGGGGGCAAGAGACCCAGTACTTC.

The rearrangement joins TRBV18 to TRBJ2-3; 7 bases map to TRBD1. The length of the CDR3 is 16 residues. Per germline, CDR1 KGHSH and CDR2 LQKENI. V lost 0 bases to trimming and J lost 2 bases; unmatched junction nucleotides: 5. CDR3 nucleotides: TGTGCCAGCTCACCACCAGGGGGCAATCACACAGATACGCAGTATTTT. Its protein is CASSPPGGNHTDTQYF.

V usage is TRBV2 and J usage is TRBJ2-1, with 8 bases fitting TRBD1. The J segment lost 4 bases and the V segment lost 1 base, leaving 0 bases of the junction unmatched. CDR1 is SNHLY and CDR2 is FYNNEI in the germline V gene. The CDR3 runs to 14 residues. The CDR3 nucleotides are TGTGCCAGCAGTGAAGGACAGGGGTACAATGAGCAGTTCTTC. Translating it yields CASSEGQGYNEQFF.

For the CDR3, the DNA is TGTGCCAGTAGTATTATTGCGGGGGAGGGCGCAGATACGCAGTATTTT. This sequence encodes CASSIIAGEGADTQYF. The chain uses TRBV19 and TRBJ2-3, with TRBD2 matching 7 bases. The V gene end was trimmed by 3 bases and the J gene end by 4 bases; junction bases not matched to a gene: 10. This CDR3 is built from 16 residues. CDR1 LNHDA and CDR2 SQIVND come from the germline V gene (reference sequence).

V and J are TRBV6-2 or TRBV6-3 and TRBJ1-4; 10 bases line up with TRBD1. J gave up 5 bases and V 5 bases, and 2 bases lay outside the gene matches. The CDR3 has 14 residues. From germline, CDR1 is MNHEY and CDR2 SVGEGT. CDR3 sequence reads: CASSRDRGNEKLFF. The CDR3 DNA is TGTGCCAGCAGTCGGGACAGGGGAAATGAAAAACTGTTTTTT.

V and J are TRBV2 and TRBJ2-1; 7 nucleotides match TRBD2. This CDR3 spans 13 amino acids. The V gene end was trimmed by 5 bases and the J gene end by 8 bases; junction bases not matched to a gene: 6. From germline, CDR1 is SNHLY and CDR2 FYNNEI. The CDR3 is CASSYTAGDEQFF. DNA of the CDR3: TGTGCCAGCAGTTATACTGCGGGGGATGAGCAGTTCTTC.

The chain is built from TRBV16 and TRBJ2-5, with TRBD1 matching over 9 bases. J gave up 8 bases and V 0 bases, and 19 bases lay outside the gene matches. This CDR3 has 19 residues. Looked up from germline, CDR1 is KGHSY and CDR2 is FQNENV. The CDR3 is CASSQSESLKSGTGRTQYF. The CDR3 bases are TGTGCCAGCAGCCAATCTGAATCTCTCAAGTCCGGGACAGGGAGAACCCAGTACTTC.